This entry is about one T cell receptor beta chain. The CDR3 has 13 amino acids. V dropped 2 bases and J dropped 3 bases, with 10 bases sitting between them. The germline V gene has CDR1 GTSNPN and CDR2 SVGIG (reference sequence). The sample comes from a study of blood T cell repertoires in COVID-19. About the study: Whether acute or convalescent, the COVID-19 samples came from the United States, Italy and Spain. Nucleic acid was either cDNA or gDNA, and it came from T cells, B-cell-depleted T cells, or PBMCs.

In the original workflow: Estimates of nucleated cell counts were drawn from the amplification of reference gene primers. The table came from immunoSEQ multiplex PCR; TCRdb's copy has only in-frame clones and leaves some out. That table furnishes V, J and clone size, whereas the DNA furnished D and trimming. The table lists about 120,000 clones, about 74% of them singletons, with 6.5% to 9% in the top ten. The J gene is TRBJ1-1, the V gene TRBV30; D perhaps matches TRBD1 (5 bases). The specimen was peripheral blood. The origin of this receptor is a human donor in a cohort sampled during active COVID-19. The chain's CDR3 is CAWSPQGDTEAFF. For the CDR3, the DNA is TGTGCCTGGAGTCCCCAGGGTGACACTGAAGCTTTCTTT.